These T cell receptor beta chains were read from a single sample in a study of T cells after yellow fever vaccination. MiXCR, run by TCRdb on the 5' RACE reads, gives a single entry per CDR3 protein. The data hold about 320,000 distinct CDR3 sequences, with around a tenth observed a single time. The source was CD4+ T cells sorted from PBMCs, collected 45 days after the yellow fever booster vaccination. The source of these receptors is a man aged 18 to 30 who received the YFV17D yellow fever vaccine. The CDR3 runs from the conserved cysteine through the conserved F or W. D genes are given only for firm matches. Only part of the rows carry a size: once, few, many, or a class if the clone is expanded.

TRBV7-9	TRBJ2-5	.	13	.	CASIGGRKETQYF	TGTGCCAGCATCGGGGGCCGGAAAGAGACCCAGTACTTC
TRBV10-3	TRBJ2-2	.	12	.	CAISAGTGELFF	TGTGCCATCAGTGCGGGTACCGGGGAGCTGTTTTTT
TRBV5-6	TRBJ2-3	many	14	.	CASSLVSGDYTQYF	TGTGCCAGCAGCTTGGTTTCGGGGGATTATACGCAGTATTTT
TRBV12-3/TRBV12-4	TRBJ2-5	.	18	TRBD2	CASSQGPGSGRVEETQYF	TGTGCCAGCAGTCAGGGTCCAGGTAGCGGGAGGGTCGAAGAGACCCAGTACTTC
TRBV7-3	TRBJ1-6	many	14	TRBD1	CASSSGQGGSPLHF	TGTGCCAGCAGCTCAGGACAGGGAGGCTCACCCCTCCACTTT
TRBV11-3	TRBJ2-3	few	15	.	CASSYRPDRPDTQYF	TGTGCCAGCAGCTATAGACCTGATCGACCAGATACGCAGTATTTT
TRBV18	TRBJ2-7	.	12	.	CASSHGTEEQYF	TGTGCCAGCTCACACGGGACCGAAGAGCAGTACTTC
TRBV7-3	TRBJ1-5	.	14	.	CASSSPPRVRTQHF	TGTGCCAGCAGCTCCCCCCCAAGGGTCAGGACCCAGCATTTT
TRBV20-1	TRBJ1-1	few	12	.	CSAGRVNTEAFF	TGCAGTGCTGGTAGGGTGAACACTGAAGCTTTCTTT
TRBV19	TRBJ1-1	many	13	.	CASSVQGITEAFF	TGTGCCAGTAGTGTTCAAGGGATAACTGAAGCTTTCTTT
TRBV5-1	TRBJ2-3	many	16	TRBD1	CASSLAGTGQGDTQYF	TGCGCCAGCAGCTTGGCCGGGACGGGACAGGGAGATACGCAGTATTTT
TRBV29-1	TRBJ2-3	few	15	.	CSVAALRGHTDTQYF	TGCAGCGTTGCCGCGTTGCGGGGCCACACAGATACGCAGTATTTT
TRBV5-1	TRBJ1-2	few	13	.	CASSGPIGGGYTF	TGCGCCAGCAGCGGCCCCATCGGGGGGGGCTACACCTTC
TRBV5-1	TRBJ2-1	many	14	TRBD2	CASSLGNPSGPRFF	TGCGCCAGCAGCTTGGGTAATCCTAGCGGTCCACGGTTCTTC
TRBV5-1	TRBJ2-1	.	16	TRBD2	CASSILAGDSYNEQFF	TGCGCCAGCAGTATACTAGCGGGGGACTCCTACAATGAGCAGTTCTTC
TRBV5-1	TRBJ1-1	.	14	TRBD1	CASSLDRGSTEAFF	TGCGCCAGCAGCTTGGACAGGGGTAGCACTGAAGCTTTCTTT
TRBV12-3/TRBV12-4	TRBJ1-5	few	13	TRBD1	CASTRQGKQPQHF	TGTGCCAGCACCCGACAGGGGAAGCAGCCCCAGCATTTT
TRBV27	TRBJ1-2	.	15	.	CASSPRDIRGHGYTF	TGTGCCAGCAGTCCTCGGGACATCCGGGGCCATGGCTACACCTTC
TRBV7-2	TRBJ2-3	.	14	.	CASSQLASTDTQYF	TGTGCCAGCAGCCAACTAGCTAGCACAGATACGCAGTATTTT
TRBV7-9	TRBJ1-5	many	16	.	CASSLSGGASTQPQHF	TGTGCCAGCAGTCTGTCTGGGGGCGCCTCGACTCAGCCCCAGCATTTT
TRBV4-3	TRBJ2-7	few	13	.	CASSQVQGYEQYF	TGCGCCAGCAGCCAAGTCCAGGGCTACGAGCAGTACTTC
TRBV15	TRBJ1-2	many	13	.	CATSREGSYGYTF	TGTGCCACCAGCAGAGAAGGCAGCTATGGCTACACCTTC
TRBV29-1	TRBJ1-4	.	13	.	CSVDSGGTEKLFF	TGCAGCGTCGACTCGGGGGGGACTGAAAAACTGTTTTTT
TRBV19	TRBJ2-7	.	15	.	CASNPTGGGTYEQYF	TGTGCCAGTAACCCGACGGGTGGGGGAACCTACGAGCAGTACTTC
TRBV6-4	TRBJ1-2	.	13	.	CASRPQGATGYTF	TGTGCCAGCAGGCCTCAGGGCGCCACTGGCTACACCTTC
TRBV15	TRBJ1-5	few	16	.	CATSSAWTGGNQPQHF	TGTGCCACCAGCAGCGCTTGGACGGGGGGTAATCAGCCCCAGCATTTT
TRBV7-8	TRBJ2-3	few	9	.	CATGDTQYF	TGTGCCACTGGGGATACGCAGTATTTT
TRBV29-1	TRBJ1-1	few	14	.	CSVGGRQENTEAFF	TGCAGCGTTGGCGGGCGACAGGAGAACACTGAAGCTTTCTTT
TRBV14	TRBJ1-1	few	15	.	CASSQRGQSTNEAFF	TGTGCCAGCAGCCAGAGAGGACAGAGTACTAACGAAGCTTTCTTT
TRBV5-1	TRBJ2-3	.	17	TRBD2	CASSLSLAGVSTDTQYF	TGCGCCAGCAGCTTGTCACTAGCGGGGGTGAGCACAGATACGCAGTATTTT
TRBV24-1	TRBJ2-3	.	18	TRBD2	CATSDSGGSGASTDTQYF	TGTGCCACCAGTGACTCCGGTGGAAGCGGGGCCTCCACAGATACGCAGTATTTT
TRBV7-2	TRBJ1-2	.	15	.	CASSLASSQGHGYTF	TGTGCCAGCAGCTTAGCGTCTTCGCAGGGGCATGGCTACACCTTC
TRBV7-2	TRBJ1-1	.	14	.	CASSLDGISTEAFF	TGTGCCAGCAGCTTGGACGGGATCAGCACTGAAGCTTTCTTT
TRBV4-1	TRBJ1-6	many	15	.	CASSQGSRPQSPLHF	TGCGCCAGCAGCCAAGGGAGTAGACCCCAATCACCCCTCCACTTT
TRBV7-2	TRBJ2-3	many	15	TRBD2	CASSSRGVSTDTQYF	TGTGCCAGCAGCTCTCGGGGGGTTAGCACAGATACGCAGTATTTT
TRBV4-3	TRBJ1-2	few	16	TRBD1	CASSQDASGGGYGYTF	TGCGCCAGCAGCCAAGATGCGTCAGGGGGCGGCTATGGCTACACCTTC
TRBV5-1	TRBJ2-5	few	16	TRBD2	CASSLAPRGDQETQYF	TGCGCCAGCAGCTTGGCCCCGCGGGGGGACCAAGAGACCCAGTACTTC
TRBV15	TRBJ1-3	few	14	TRBD1	CATSRPDRRNTIYF	TGTGCCACCAGCAGACCGGACAGGCGAAACACCATATATTTT
TRBV6-2/TRBV6-3	TRBJ2-1	few	13	TRBD2	CASWTSYYNEQFF	TGTGCCAGCTGGACTAGTTACTACAATGAGCAGTTCTTC
TRBV18	TRBJ2-1	.	14	TRBD1	CASSSDRVRNEQFF	TGTGCCAGCTCATCAGACAGGGTAAGGAATGAGCAGTTCTTC
TRBV4-3	TRBJ1-3	.	14	.	CASSQGMGGNTIYF	TGCGCCAGCAGCCAGGGCATGGGGGGAAACACCATATATTTT
TRBV2	TRBJ1-4	few	15	TRBD1	CASSGQGHPNEKLFF	TGTGCCAGCAGTGGACAGGGCCATCCTAATGAAAAACTGTTTTTT
TRBV5-1	TRBJ1-1	few	15	.	CASSLYQGVGTEAFF	TGCGCCAGCTCACTCTACCAGGGCGTCGGCACTGAAGCTTTCTTT
TRBV7-2	TRBJ1-5	.	19	TRBD1	CASSLGNTQGTGGNQPQHF	TGTGCCAGCAGCTTAGGGAATACTCAAGGGACAGGGGGCAATCAGCCCCAGCATTTT
TRBV28	TRBJ2-3	few	14	.	CASSFPSRGATQYF	TGTGCCAGCAGTTTCCCCTCTAGAGGGGCTACGCAGTATTTT
TRBV12-3/TRBV12-4	TRBJ2-1	.	15	TRBD2	CASSMGGSSYNEQFF	TGTGCCAGCAGTATGGGGGGGAGCTCCTACAATGAGCAGTTCTTC
TRBV5-1	TRBJ2-7	few	15	TRBD2	CASSLARSGGYEQYF	TGCGCCAGCAGCTTGGCCAGGAGCGGGGGATACGAGCAGTACTTC
TRBV15	TRBJ2-5	few	14	.	CATSRYGFQETQYF	TGTGCCACCAGCAGGTACGGGTTCCAAGAGACCCAGTACTTC
TRBV15	TRBJ1-2	many	15	.	CATSRDPSGVYGYTF	TGTGCCACCAGCAGAGATCCCTCAGGGGTATATGGCTACACCTTC
TRBV4-3	TRBJ2-7	many	14	.	CASSQEDYVYEQYF	TGCGCCAGCAGCCAAGAGGACTATGTCTACGAGCAGTACTTC
TRBV11-2	TRBJ1-1	.	14	.	CASSSDRRLAEAFF	TGTGCCAGCAGCTCGGACAGACGCCTCGCTGAAGCTTTCTTT
TRBV12-3/TRBV12-4	TRBJ2-2	.	17	.	CASSFDHFRAEFGELFF	TGTGCCAGCAGTTTCGATCACTTCAGGGCGGAATTTGGGGAGCTGTTTTTT
TRBV7-9	TRBJ1-6	.	12	.	CASSLEPSPLHF	TGTGCCAGCAGCTTAGAGCCTTCACCCCTCCACTTT
TRBV2	TRBJ2-2	.	16	TRBD2	CASTGRGAAGTGELFF	TGTGCCAGCACCGGGCGGGGGGCCGCGGGCACCGGGGAGCTGTTTTTT